The clone carrying this T cell receptor (beta chain) has more than one count but fewer than ten. Its specificity is unknown. For the second PCR, which ran for about 6 to 11 cycles, a sample-barcoded 5' primer and a J-beta primer mix were used. TCRdb independently ran MiXCR on the 5' RACE reads; one entry per CDR3 protein. Among 700,000 or so distinct CDR3 sequences listed, over 20% were seen once. This specimen belongs to a study of blood T cells in healthy people across ages. At the level of the study: For every two T cells, template switching captured about one barcoded beta molecule.

Total RNA, at least 5 micrograms per sample, was extracted from PBMCs. Study-level results: Long-lived and aged donors differed, with more naive CD4+ cells and higher diversity in the long-lived.

The clonotype comes from a man between 65 and 85 years old in good health. Sample: blood.

The CDR3 DNA is TGCAGTGCTAGAGATGTCGGGACAGGGTCCTACGAGCAGTACGTC. It yields the protein CSARDVGTGSYEQYV. The V call is TRBV20-1, the J call TRBJ2-7, with TRBD1 identical over 9 bases. V lost 0 bases and J lost 1; bases outside the gene matches: 4. Germline-derived CDR1 and CDR2 are DFQATT and SNEGSKA (reference sequence). This CDR3 is 15 amino acids long.